The rows below give T cell receptor beta chains drawn from one sample of a study of shared clonotypes between healthy human individuals. Data came from immunoSEQ multiplex PCR; TCRdb stores just in-frame clones and leaves some out. The top ten clones hold 0.36% of a sample with 2 million to 3 million clones, 93% of them seen once. Sequencing was performed on naive CD4+ T cells from PBMCs. These receptors all come from a young man in good health. Some clones in this sample may be carry-over from other donors' samples. CDR3s include the opening cysteine and the closing phenylalanine or tryptophan. D genes are given only for firm matches. Clone size is stated in some rows and not others, as once, few, many or a class when expanded.

D gene | clone size | J gene | V gene | CDR3 protein | CDR3 DNA
TRBD1 | - | TRBJ1-4 | TRBV9 | CASSWGQAANEKLFF | TGTGCCAGCAGTTGGGGACAGGCGGCTAATGAAAAACTGTTTTTT
- | - | TRBJ1-2 | TRBV28 | CASSVAPGPGFGYTF | TGTGCCAGCAGTGTCGCGCCGGGACCAGGGTTTGGCTACACCTTC
TRBD1 | - | TRBJ1-4 | TRBV27 | CASSSRDRGKLFF | TGTGCCAGCAGTAGCCGGGACAGGGGAAAACTGTTTTTT
TRBD1 | - | TRBJ2-7 | TRBV28 | CASRSGTGIPYEQYF | TGTGCCAGCAGGTCCGGGACAGGGATTCCCTACGAGCAGTACTTC
- | - | TRBJ2-1 | TRBV21-1 | CASSPLRCLAGGDEQFF | TGTGCCAGCAGCCCCTTAAGGTGCCTAGCGGGAGGGGATGAGCAGTTCTTC
TRBD1 | once | TRBJ2-7 | TRBV6-5 | CASSYRTGSPYEQYF | TGTGCCAGCAGTTACAGGACAGGGAGTCCCTACGAGCAGTACTTC
TRBD1 | - | TRBJ2-1 | TRBV10-1 | CASSEGTGGAYNEQFF | TGCGCCAGCAGTGAGGGGACAGGGGGTGCCTACAATGAGCAGTTCTTC
- | - | TRBJ2-2 | TRBV7-2 | CASSPNPPGRPGELFF | TGTGCCAGCAGCCCTAACCCCCCGGGACGACCCGGGGAGCTGTTTTTT
TRBD1 | - | TRBJ2-4 | TRBV10-3 | CAIGTGTGAKNIQYF | TGTGCCATCGGCACCGGGACAGGGGCTAAAAACATTCAGTACTTC
- | - | TRBJ2-3 | TRBV7-9 | CASSSEASRSTDTQYF | TGTGCCAGCAGCTCGGAGGCTAGCCGGAGCACAGATACGCAGTATTTT
TRBD2 | - | TRBJ2-3 | TRBV4-3 | CASSEGGTSGTDTQYF | TGCGCCAGCAGCGAAGGCGGGACTAGCGGCACAGATACGCAGTATTTT
TRBD1 | - | TRBJ2-7 | TRBV27 | CASRGGSYEQYF | TGTGCCAGCAGAGGGGGCAGTTACGAGCAGTACTTC
- | - | TRBJ1-2 | TRBV28 | CASSPSLGGEKGYTF | TGTGCCAGCAGTCCCTCTTTGGGGGGAGAAAAAGGCTACACCTTC
TRBD1 | - | TRBJ1-1 | TRBV7-2 | CASSLEGASNTEAFF | TGTGCCAGCAGCTTAGAGGGGGCGAGTAATACTGAAGCTTTCTTT
TRBD1 | few | TRBJ1-2 | TRBV11-2 | CASSFNRGANYGYTF | TGTGCCAGCAGCTTCAACAGGGGAGCTAACTATGGCTACACCTTC
- | - | TRBJ2-5 | TRBV9 | CASSANIGVPGWETQYF | TGTGCCAGCAGCGCTAATATTGGTGTCCCGGGGTGGGAGACCCAGTACTTC
TRBD2 | - | TRBJ2-2 | TRBV7-9 | CASSPGTSGYTGELFF | TGTGCCAGCAGCCCAGGGACTAGCGGCTACACCGGGGAGCTGTTTTTT
- | - | TRBJ1-1 | TRBV28 | CASSFGNTEAFF | TGTGCCAGCAGTTTTGGTAACACTGAAGCTTTCTTT
TRBD2 | once | TRBJ2-1 | TRBV5-1 | CASSYTSGRAYNEQFF | TGCGCCAGCAGCTACACTAGCGGGAGGGCGTACAATGAGCAGTTCTTC
TRBD1 | - | TRBJ2-5 | TRBV19 | CASSIKGGSETQYF | TGTGCCAGTAGTATCAAAGGGGGCTCAGAGACCCAGTACTTC
- | - | TRBJ2-1 | TRBV7-3 | CASSLPGGYNEQFF | TGTGCCAGCAGCCTCCCCGGGGGCTACAATGAGCAGTTCTTC
- | few | TRBJ2-7 | TRBV6-5 | CASRINRRTRYEQYF | TGTGCCAGCAGGATCAATAGGAGGACCCGCTACGAGCAGTACTTC
- | once | TRBJ2-4 | TRBV28 | CASSSGVIEYF | TGTGCCAGCAGTTCCGGGGTTATCGAGTACTTC
TRBD1 | - | TRBJ2-5 | TRBV6-4 | CASKRDRVSETQYF | TGTGCCAGCAAACGGGACAGGGTGTCCGAGACCCAGTACTTC
TRBD2 | - | TRBJ2-7 | TRBV28 | CASRKREGILYEQYF | TGTGCCAGCAGAAAGCGGGAGGGGATTCTCTACGAGCAGTACTTC
- | - | TRBJ1-2 | TRBV28 | CASSPGARVVGYTF | TGTGCCAGCAGCCCAGGGGCCAGGGTAGTTGGCTACACCTTC
- | - | TRBJ2-7 | TRBV2 | CASGRPRAPSNYEQYF | TGTGCCAGCGGTAGGCCTAGAGCTCCATCAAACTACGAGCAGTACTTC
TRBD2 | - | TRBJ2-1 | TRBV9 | CASSFAALADSYNEQFF | TGTGCCAGCAGCTTCGCTGCCCTAGCGGACTCCTACAATGAGCAGTTCTTC
TRBD1 | - | TRBJ2-7 | TRBV6-1 | CASKEGQGIYEQYF | TGTGCCAGCAAAGAGGGACAGGGGATCTACGAGCAGTACTTC
- | - | TRBJ1-6 | TRBV2 | CASSETRQGMNSPLHF | TGTGCCAGCAGTGAAACGAGGCAGGGGATGAATTCACCCCTCCACTTT
- | - | TRBJ2-7 | TRBV18 | CASSPIGPGASSEQYF | TGTGCCAGCTCACCAATCGGCCCGGGGGCCTCCTCCGAGCAGTACTTC
TRBD1 | - | TRBJ1-6 | TRBV6-1 | CASRTGVASPLHF | TGTGCCAGCCGGACAGGGGTTGCTTCACCCCTCCACTTT
TRBD1 | once | TRBJ2-3 | TRBV29-1 | CSVGVQGAKADTQYF | TGCAGCGTTGGTGTACAGGGGGCGAAAGCAGATACGCAGTATTTT
- | - | TRBJ1-5 | TRBV28 | CASSTTGGNQPQHF | TGTGCCAGCAGCACTACAGGCGGCAATCAGCCCCAGCATTTT
- | - | TRBJ2-7 | TRBV6-5 | CASIAGRGYSYEQYF | TGTGCCAGCATAGCGGGCAGGGGGTATTCCTACGAGCAGTACTTC
- | once | TRBJ1-2 | TRBV9 | CASSTGQLPRILYGYTF | TGTGCCAGCAGCACCGGACAGCTACCCCGTATTCTTTATGGCTACACCTTC
- | - | TRBJ2-7 | TRBV15 | CATSREGKVSYEQYF | TGTGCCACCAGCAGAGAGGGGAAAGTTTCCTACGAGCAGTACTTC
TRBD1 | - | TRBJ1-2 | TRBV9 | CASSVTGDNYGYTF | TGTGCCAGCAGCGTGACAGGGGATAACTATGGCTACACCTTC
- | - | TRBJ2-1 | TRBV6-1 | CASSDAFLEIEQFF | TGTGCCAGCAGTGACGCCTTTCTTGAGATTGAGCAGTTCTTC
TRBD2 | - | TRBJ2-2 | TRBV28 | CASSFPSSGRWNTGELFF | TGTGCCAGCAGTTTCCCATCTAGCGGGAGGTGGAACACCGGGGAGCTGTTTTTT
- | - | TRBJ1-1 | TRBV9 | CASSENRDRYTEAFF | TGTGCCAGCAGCGAAAACCGGGACCGGTACACTGAAGCTTTCTTT
- | - | TRBJ2-7 | TRBV5-1 | CASSSLGTAYEQYF | TGCGCCAGCAGCTCGCTTGGTACCGCCTACGAGCAGTACTTC
- | - | TRBJ2-5 | TRBV6-5 | CASSYINGETQYF | TGTGCCAGCAGTTACATCAATGGAGAGACCCAGTACTTC
TRBD1 | once | TRBJ1-2 | TRBV5-1 | CASSLLSGTGPNGYTF | TGCGCCAGCAGCTTACTATCCGGGACAGGGCCAAATGGCTACACCTTC
- | - | TRBJ1-3 | TRBV25-1 | CASSEPRRNTIYF | TGTGCCAGCAGTGAACCAAGGAGAAACACCATATATTTT
TRBD1 | - | TRBJ2-7 | TRBV28 | CASTLGQGTYEQYF | TGTGCCAGCACCTTGGGACAGGGGACCTACGAGCAGTACTTC
- | - | TRBJ2-7 | TRBV25-1 | CASSESAGIYEQYF | TGTGCCAGCAGTGAATCGGCAGGGATTTACGAGCAGTACTTC
TRBD2 | - | TRBJ2-2 | TRBV28 | CASSPSGAPGTGELFF | TGTGCCAGCAGTCCCAGCGGGGCCCCGGGCACCGGGGAGCTGTTTTTT
TRBD2 | - | TRBJ2-7 | TRBV5-4 | CASSQRLAGQYEQYF | TGTGCCAGCAGCCAACGACTAGCGGGGCAATACGAGCAGTACTTC
- | few | TRBJ1-2 | TRBV4-1 | CASSRGHPNPLNYGYTF | TGCGCCAGCAGCCGAGGACACCCCAACCCTCTTAACTATGGCTACACCTTC
- | - | TRBJ2-2 | TRBV6-6 | CASSSPGQNTGELFF | TGTGCCAGCAGTTCTCCGGGACAGAACACCGGGGAGCTGTTTTTT
TRBD2 | - | TRBJ2-5 | TRBV5-1 | CASSLVASGQETQYF | TGCGCCAGCAGCTTGGTTGCTAGCGGCCAAGAGACCCAGTACTTC
- | - | TRBJ2-1 | TRBV28 | CASSYSYNEQFF | TGTGCCAGCTCTTACTCCTACAATGAGCAGTTCTTC
TRBD1 | - | TRBJ1-2 | TRBV9 | CASSASSGQVGSGYTF | TGTGCCAGCAGCGCCTCATCTGGACAGGTGGGAAGTGGCTACACCTTC
TRBD2 | - | TRBJ2-5 | TRBV2 | CASGREEAVWETQYF | TGTGCCAGCGGGCGGGAGGAGGCCGTTTGGGAGACCCAGTACTTC
- | - | TRBJ2-7 | TRBV5-1 | CASSLISFPAEQYF | TGCGCCAGCAGCTTAATTTCCTTTCCGGCCGAGCAGTACTTC
- | - | TRBJ2-1 | TRBV9 | CASSRLYRDNAYNEQFF | TGTGCCAGCAGCCGTCTCTACCGGGACAACGCCTACAATGAGCAGTTCTTC
- | - | TRBJ2-7 | TRBV6-6 | CASMSQTYEQYF | TGTGCCAGCATGTCGCAGACCTACGAGCAGTACTTC
- | - | TRBJ2-1 | TRBV9 | CASSVDGAGNNEQFF | TGTGCCAGCAGCGTAGACGGGGCGGGAAACAATGAGCAGTTCTTC
- | - | TRBJ2-2 | TRBV19 | CASSPSALRNTGELFF | TGTGCCAGTAGTCCTTCTGCACTGAGGAACACCGGGGAGCTGTTTTTT